This TCR beta chain was found in a study of Ad26.COV2.S vaccination and SARS-CoV-2 variants. Whole-study context: Donor was one of the participants in the Ad26.COV2.S arm of the COV1001 trial. Participants got Ad26.COV2.S intramuscularly, once or twice 56 days apart. Whole-study results and caveats: Those who received vaccine or placebo ended up with similar non-spike TCR breadth.

The count of this clone is one. Its antigen is still unknown. The treatment: roughly 20 received Ad26.COV2.S at low or high dose, single or two shots; about 5 received placebo; per-sample allocation not given. Day 63 following the first vaccine or placebo injection was when the samples were taken. V dropped 7 bases and J dropped 1 base, with 13 bases sitting between them. This CDR3 comprises 14 residues. Germline lookup yields CDR1 MNHEY and CDR2 SVGAGI. The method was immunoSEQ multiplex PCR; TCRdb's version includes in-frame clones alone and lacks a portion of them. The sample lists 300,000 to 500,000 clones, around 85% occurring once.

The sequence came from a person aged 18-60 years who received the Ad26.COV2.S COVID-19 vaccine or a placebo. Material: peripheral blood, obtained in a trial of Ad26.COV2.S vaccine versus placebo. The chain joins TRBV6-5 to TRBJ1-2, with D possibly being TRBD1 (5 bases). The CDR3 loop is CASMGSGVNYGYTF. The CDR3 bases are TGTGCCAGCATGGGATCGGGGGTTAACTATGGCTACACCTTC.